The subject of this entry is one T cell receptor beta chain. Its antigen is currently unknown. The data were obtained in a study of blood T cells in healthy people across ages. Study-wide context: Template switching caught about one barcoded beta molecule for each two T cells.

Study-level results: Diversity was higher, and naive CD4+ cells more numerous, in long-lived donors than in aged donors.

Trimming removed 3 bases from V and 10 bases from J, with 16 bases in between. CDR1 and CDR2 (germline): DFQATT, SNEGSKA (reference sequence). This CDR3 is built from 13 residues. For the second PCR, which ran for about 7 to 11 cycles, a sample-barcoded 5' primer and a J-beta primer mix were used. MiXCR was run by TCRdb on the 5' RACE reads, yielding one entry per CDR3 protein. Of some 1.1 million distinct CDR3 sequences listed, around two fifths are singletons. The sequence derives from a man aged 18 to 29 in good health. The chain combines TRBV20-1 with TRBJ2-1; D might be TRBD2 (6 bases). Sequences were obtained from blood. The CDR3 bases are TGCAGTGCTAGGGATCTAGCGAACAGGGAGCAGTTCTTC. Its translation is CSARDLANREQFF.